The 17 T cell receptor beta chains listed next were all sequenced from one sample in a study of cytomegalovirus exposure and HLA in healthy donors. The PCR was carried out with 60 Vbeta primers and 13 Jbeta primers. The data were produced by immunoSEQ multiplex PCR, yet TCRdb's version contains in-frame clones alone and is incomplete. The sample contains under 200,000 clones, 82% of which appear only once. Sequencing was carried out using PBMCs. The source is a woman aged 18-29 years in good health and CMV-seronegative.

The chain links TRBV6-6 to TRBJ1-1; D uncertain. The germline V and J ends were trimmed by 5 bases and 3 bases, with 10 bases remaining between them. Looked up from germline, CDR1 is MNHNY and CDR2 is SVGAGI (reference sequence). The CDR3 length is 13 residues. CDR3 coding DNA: TGTGCCAGCAGTCGAGTCTCGGACACTGAAGCTTTCTTT. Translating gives CASSRVSDTEAFF.

The CDR3 bases are TGTGCCAGCAGCGTAGCTCAACAGGGCGCTGTATACGAAGCTTTCTTT. This sequence encodes CASSVAQQGAVYEAFF. The chain employs TRBV9 and TRBJ1-1, with D perhaps matching TRBD1 (6 bases). Trimming removed 0 bases at V and 8 bases at J, with 20 bases between. Germline lookup yields CDR1 SGDLS and CDR2 YYNGEE. The CDR3 length is 16 residues.

CDR3 residues: CASSLRDRVNEKLFF. CDR3 in DNA: TGTGCCAGCAGCCTCCGGGACAGGGTAAATGAAAAACTGTTTTTT. This chain links TRBV11-2 with TRBJ1-4, with 9 bases lining up with TRBD1. The CDR3 has 15 residues. V was pared by 5 bases and J by 5 bases, with 6 bases of the junction left unmatched. The germline V gene encodes CDR1 SGHAT and CDR2 FQNNGV.

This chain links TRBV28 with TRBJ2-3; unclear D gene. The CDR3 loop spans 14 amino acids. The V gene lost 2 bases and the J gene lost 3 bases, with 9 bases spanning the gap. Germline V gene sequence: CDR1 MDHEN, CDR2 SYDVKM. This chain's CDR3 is CASSLTAETDTQYF. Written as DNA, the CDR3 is TGTGCCAGCAGTTTAACGGCGGAGACAGATACGCAGTATTTT.

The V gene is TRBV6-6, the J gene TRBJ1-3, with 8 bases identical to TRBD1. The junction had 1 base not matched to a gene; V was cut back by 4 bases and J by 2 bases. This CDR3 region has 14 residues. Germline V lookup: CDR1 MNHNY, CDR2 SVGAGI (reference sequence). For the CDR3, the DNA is TGTGCCAGCAGTTTGACAGGGGCTGGAAACACCATATATTTT. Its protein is CASSLTGAGNTIYF.

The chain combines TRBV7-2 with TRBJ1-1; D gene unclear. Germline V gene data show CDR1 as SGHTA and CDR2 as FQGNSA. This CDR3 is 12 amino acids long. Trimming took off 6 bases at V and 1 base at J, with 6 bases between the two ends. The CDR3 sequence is CASRGANTEAFF. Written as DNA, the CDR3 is TGTGCCAGCAGGGGCGCGAACACTGAAGCTTTCTTT.

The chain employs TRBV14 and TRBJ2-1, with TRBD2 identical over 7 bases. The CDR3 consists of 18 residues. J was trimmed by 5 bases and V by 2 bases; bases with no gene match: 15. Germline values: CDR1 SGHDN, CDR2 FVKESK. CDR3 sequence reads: CASSQYGTTPSGNNEQFF. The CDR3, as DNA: TGTGCCAGCAGCCAATACGGGACTACCCCGAGCGGGAACAATGAGCAGTTCTTC. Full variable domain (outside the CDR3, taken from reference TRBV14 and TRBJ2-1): EAGVTQFPSHSVIEKGQTVTLRCDPISGHDNLYWYRRVMGKEIKFLLHFVKESKQDESGMPNNRFLAERTGGTYSTLKVQPAELEDSGVYFCASSQYGTTPSGNNEQFFGPGTRLTVL.

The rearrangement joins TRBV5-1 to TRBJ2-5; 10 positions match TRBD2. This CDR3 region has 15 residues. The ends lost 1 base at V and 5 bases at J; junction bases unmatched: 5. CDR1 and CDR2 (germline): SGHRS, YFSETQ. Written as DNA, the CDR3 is TGCGCCAGCAGCTTGAGCGGGAGGGCCCAGGAGACCCAGTACTTC. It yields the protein CASSLSGRAQETQYF.

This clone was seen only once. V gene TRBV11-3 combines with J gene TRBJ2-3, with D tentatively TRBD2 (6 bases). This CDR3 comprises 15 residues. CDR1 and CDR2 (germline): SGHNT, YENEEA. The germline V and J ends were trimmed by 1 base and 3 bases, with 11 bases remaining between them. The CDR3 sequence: CASSLGWRETDTQYF. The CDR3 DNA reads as TGTGCCAGCAGCTTAGGATGGAGGGAGACAGATACGCAGTATTTT.

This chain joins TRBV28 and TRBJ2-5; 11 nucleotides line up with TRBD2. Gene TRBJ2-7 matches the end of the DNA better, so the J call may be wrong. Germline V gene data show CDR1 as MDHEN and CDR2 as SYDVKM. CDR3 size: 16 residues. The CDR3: CASSSDTSGRPHEQYF. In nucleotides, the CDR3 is TGTGCCAGCAGTTCCGATACTAGCGGGAGACCCCACGAGCAGTACTTC.

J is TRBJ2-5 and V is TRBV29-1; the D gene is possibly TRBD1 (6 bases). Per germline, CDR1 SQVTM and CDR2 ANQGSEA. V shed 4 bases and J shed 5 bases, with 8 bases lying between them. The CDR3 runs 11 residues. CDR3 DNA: TGCAGCGTTGTTAGGGGGGAGACCCAGTACTTC. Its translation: CSVVRGETQYF.

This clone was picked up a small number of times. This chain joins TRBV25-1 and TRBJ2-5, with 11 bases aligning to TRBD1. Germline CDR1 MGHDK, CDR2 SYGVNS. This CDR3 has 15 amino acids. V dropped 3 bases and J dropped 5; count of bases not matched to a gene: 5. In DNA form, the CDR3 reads TGTGCCAGCAGTGAGGACAGGGGGCTGGGGGAGACCCAGTACTTC. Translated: CASSEDRGLGETQYF.

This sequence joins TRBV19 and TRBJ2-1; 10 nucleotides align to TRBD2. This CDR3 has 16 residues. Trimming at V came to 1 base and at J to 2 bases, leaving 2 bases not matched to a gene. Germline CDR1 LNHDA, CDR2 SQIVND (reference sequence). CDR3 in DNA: TGTGCCAGTAGTATAGGACTAGCGGGCCCCTACAATGAGCAGTTCTTC. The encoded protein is CASSIGLAGPYNEQFF.

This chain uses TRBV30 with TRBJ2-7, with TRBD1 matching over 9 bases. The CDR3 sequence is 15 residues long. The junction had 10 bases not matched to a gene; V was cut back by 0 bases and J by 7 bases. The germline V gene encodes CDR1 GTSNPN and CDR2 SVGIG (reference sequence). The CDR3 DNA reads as TGTGCCTGGAGTGTACCCGAGACAGGGGGTGATGAGCAGTACTTC. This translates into CAWSVPETGGDEQYF.

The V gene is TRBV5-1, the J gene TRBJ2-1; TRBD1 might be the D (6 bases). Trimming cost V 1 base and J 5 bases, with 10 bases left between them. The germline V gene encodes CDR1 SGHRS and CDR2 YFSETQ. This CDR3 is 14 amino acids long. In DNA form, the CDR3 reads TGCGCCAGCAGCTTGTCGGGACAAAACAATGAGCAGTTCTTC. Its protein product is CASSLSGQNNEQFF.

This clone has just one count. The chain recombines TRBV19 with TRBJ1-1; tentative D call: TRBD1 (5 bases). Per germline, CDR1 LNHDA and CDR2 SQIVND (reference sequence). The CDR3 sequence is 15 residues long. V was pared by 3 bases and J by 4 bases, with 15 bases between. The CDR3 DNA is TGTGCCAGTAGTATCCGAGGCAGGGTGGGCACTGAAGCTTTCTTT. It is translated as CASSIRGRVGTEAFF. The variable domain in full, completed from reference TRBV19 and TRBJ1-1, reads DGGITQSPKYLFRKEGQNVTLSCEQNLNHDAMYWYRQDPGQGLRLIYYSQIVNDFQKGDIAEGYSVSREKKESFPLTVTSAQKNPTAFYLCASSIRGRVGTEAFFGQGTRLTVV.

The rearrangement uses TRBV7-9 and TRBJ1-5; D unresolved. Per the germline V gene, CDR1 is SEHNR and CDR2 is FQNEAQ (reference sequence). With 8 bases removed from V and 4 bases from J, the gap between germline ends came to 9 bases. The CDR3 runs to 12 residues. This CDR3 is CASGRVNQPQHF. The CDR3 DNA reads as TGTGCCAGCGGGCGAGTAAATCAGCCCCAGCATTTT.